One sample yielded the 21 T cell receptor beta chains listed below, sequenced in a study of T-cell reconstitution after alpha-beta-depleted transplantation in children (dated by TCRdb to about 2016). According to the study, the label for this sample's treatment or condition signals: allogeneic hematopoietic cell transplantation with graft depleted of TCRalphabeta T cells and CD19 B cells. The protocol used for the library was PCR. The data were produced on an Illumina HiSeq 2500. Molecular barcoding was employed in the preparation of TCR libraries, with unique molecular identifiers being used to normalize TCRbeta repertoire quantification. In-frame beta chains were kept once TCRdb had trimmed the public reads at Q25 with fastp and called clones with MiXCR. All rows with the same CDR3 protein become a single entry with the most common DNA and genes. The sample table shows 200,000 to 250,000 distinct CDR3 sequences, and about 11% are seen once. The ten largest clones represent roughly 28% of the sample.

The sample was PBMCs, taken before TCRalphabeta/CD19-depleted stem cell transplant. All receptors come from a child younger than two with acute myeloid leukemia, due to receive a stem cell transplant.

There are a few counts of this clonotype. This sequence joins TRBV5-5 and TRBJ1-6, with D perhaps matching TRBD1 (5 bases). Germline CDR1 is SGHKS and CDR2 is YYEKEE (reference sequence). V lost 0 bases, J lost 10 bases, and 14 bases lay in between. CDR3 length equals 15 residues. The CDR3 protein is CASSLAGGSGSPLHF. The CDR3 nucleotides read TGTGCCAGCAGCTTGGCGGGGGGATCCGGGTCACCCCTCCACTTT.

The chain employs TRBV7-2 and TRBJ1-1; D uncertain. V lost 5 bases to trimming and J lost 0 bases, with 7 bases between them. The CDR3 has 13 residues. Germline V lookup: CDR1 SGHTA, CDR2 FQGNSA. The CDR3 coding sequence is TGTGCCAGCAGCACCCATATGAACACTGAAGCTTTCTTT. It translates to CASSTHMNTEAFF.

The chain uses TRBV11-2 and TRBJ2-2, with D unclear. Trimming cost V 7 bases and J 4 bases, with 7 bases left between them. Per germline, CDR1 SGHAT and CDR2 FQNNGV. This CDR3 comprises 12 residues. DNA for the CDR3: TGTGCCAGCAACCCCATCACCGGGGAGCTGTTTTTT. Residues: CASNPITGELFF.

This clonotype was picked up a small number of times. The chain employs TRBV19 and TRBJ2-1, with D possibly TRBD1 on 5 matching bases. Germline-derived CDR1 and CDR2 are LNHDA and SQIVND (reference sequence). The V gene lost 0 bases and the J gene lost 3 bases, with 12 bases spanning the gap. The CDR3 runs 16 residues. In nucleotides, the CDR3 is TGTGCCAGTAGTATAGAAGCAGGGTCAGGCTACAATGAGCAGTTCTTC. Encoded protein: CASSIEAGSGYNEQFF.

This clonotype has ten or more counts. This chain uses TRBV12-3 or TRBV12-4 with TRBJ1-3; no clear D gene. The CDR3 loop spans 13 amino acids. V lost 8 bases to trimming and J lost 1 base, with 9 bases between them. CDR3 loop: CASASGSGNTIYF. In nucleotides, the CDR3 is TGTGCCAGCGCCTCAGGTTCTGGAAACACCATATATTTT.

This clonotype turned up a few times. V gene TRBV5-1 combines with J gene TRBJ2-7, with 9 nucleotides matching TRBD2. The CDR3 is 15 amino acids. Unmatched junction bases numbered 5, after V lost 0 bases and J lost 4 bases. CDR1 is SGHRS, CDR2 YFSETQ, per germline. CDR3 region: CASSLVSGSGYEQYF. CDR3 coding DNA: TGCGCCAGCAGCTTGGTTAGCGGGAGCGGGTACGAGCAGTACTTC.

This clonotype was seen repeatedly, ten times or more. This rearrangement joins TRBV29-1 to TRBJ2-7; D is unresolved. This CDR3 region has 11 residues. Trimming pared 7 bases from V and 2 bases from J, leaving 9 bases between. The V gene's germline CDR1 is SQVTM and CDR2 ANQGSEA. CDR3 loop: CSAESTYEQYF. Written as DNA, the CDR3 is TGCAGCGCCGAGTCGACCTACGAGCAGTACTTC.

This CDR3 reads CASSQGLAGTGGTDTQYF. The CDR3 DNA is TGCGCCAGCAGCCAAGGACTAGCGGGGACGGGAGGCACAGATACGCAGTATTTT. V gene TRBV4-1 combines with J gene TRBJ2-3; 11 bases are shared with TRBD2. Trimming at V came to 1 base and at J to 1 base, leaving 7 bases not matched to a gene. The germline CDR1 and CDR2 sequences are MGHRA and YSYEKL. The CDR3 length is 18 residues.

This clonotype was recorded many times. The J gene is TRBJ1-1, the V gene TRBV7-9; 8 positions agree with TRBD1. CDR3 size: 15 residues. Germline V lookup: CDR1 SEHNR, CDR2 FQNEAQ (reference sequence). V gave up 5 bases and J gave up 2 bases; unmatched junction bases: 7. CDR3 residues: CASSVHTGGNTEAFF. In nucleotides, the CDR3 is TGTGCCAGCAGCGTCCATACAGGGGGAAACACTGAAGCTTTCTTT.

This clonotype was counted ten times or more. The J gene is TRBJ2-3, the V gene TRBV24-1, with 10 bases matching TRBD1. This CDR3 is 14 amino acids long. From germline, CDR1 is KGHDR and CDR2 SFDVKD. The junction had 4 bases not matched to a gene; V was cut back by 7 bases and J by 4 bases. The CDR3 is CATSRQGASDTQYF. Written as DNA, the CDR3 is TGTGCCACCAGCAGACAGGGGGCCTCAGATACGCAGTATTTT.

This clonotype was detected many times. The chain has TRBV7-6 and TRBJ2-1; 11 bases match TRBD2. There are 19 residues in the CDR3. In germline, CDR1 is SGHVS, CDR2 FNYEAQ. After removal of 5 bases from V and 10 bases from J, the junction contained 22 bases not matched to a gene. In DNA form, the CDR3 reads TGTGCCAGCAGCCCTCGGAATAGCGGGAGGGACCTGGGAGGTGGCGAGCAGTTCTTC. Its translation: CASSPRNSGRDLGGGEQFF.

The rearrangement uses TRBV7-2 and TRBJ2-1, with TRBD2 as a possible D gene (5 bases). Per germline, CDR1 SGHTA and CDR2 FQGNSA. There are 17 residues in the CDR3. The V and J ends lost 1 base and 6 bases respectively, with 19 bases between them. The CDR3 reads CASSLGVGLAAANEQFF. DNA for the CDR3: TGTGCCAGCAGCTTAGGAGTAGGGCTAGCAGCAGCCAATGAGCAGTTCTTC.

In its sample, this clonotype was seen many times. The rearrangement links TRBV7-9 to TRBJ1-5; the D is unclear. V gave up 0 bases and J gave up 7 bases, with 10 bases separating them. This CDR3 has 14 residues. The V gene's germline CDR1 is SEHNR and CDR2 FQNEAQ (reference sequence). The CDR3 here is CASSLAPPDQPQHF. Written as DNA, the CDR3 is TGTGCCAGCAGCTTAGCGCCCCCCGACCAGCCCCAGCATTTT.

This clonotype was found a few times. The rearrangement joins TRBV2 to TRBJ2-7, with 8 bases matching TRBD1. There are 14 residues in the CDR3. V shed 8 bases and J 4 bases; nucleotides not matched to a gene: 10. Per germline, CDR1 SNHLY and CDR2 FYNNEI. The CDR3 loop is CASARQGTAYEQYF. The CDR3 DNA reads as TGTGCCAGCGCCCGACAGGGGACGGCTTACGAGCAGTACTTC.

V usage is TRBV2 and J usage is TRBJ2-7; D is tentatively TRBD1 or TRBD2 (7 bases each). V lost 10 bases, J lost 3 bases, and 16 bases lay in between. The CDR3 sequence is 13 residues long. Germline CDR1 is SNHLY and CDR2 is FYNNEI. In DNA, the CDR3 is TGTGCCATCAGGGGGGGGCCTCGCTACGAGCAGTACTTC. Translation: CAIRGGPRYEQYF.

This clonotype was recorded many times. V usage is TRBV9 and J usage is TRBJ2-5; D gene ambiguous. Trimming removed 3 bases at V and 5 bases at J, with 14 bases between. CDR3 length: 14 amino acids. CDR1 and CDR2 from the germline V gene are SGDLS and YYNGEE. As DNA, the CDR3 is TGTGCCAGCAGCGAGGGATCCCAAATGGAGACCCAGTACTTC. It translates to CASSEGSQMETQYF.

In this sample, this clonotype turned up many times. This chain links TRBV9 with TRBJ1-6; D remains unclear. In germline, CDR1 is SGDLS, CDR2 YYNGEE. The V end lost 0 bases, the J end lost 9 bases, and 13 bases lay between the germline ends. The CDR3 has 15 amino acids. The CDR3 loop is CASSVGEGRSSPLHF. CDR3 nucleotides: TGTGCCAGCAGCGTAGGTGAGGGTAGAAGTTCACCCCTCCACTTT. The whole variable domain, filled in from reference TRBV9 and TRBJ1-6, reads DSGVTQTPKHLITATGQRVTLRCSPRSGDLSVYWYQQSLDQGLQFLIQYYNGEERAKGNILERFSAQQFPDLHSELNLSSLELGDSALYFCASSVGEGRSSPLHFGNGTRLTVT.

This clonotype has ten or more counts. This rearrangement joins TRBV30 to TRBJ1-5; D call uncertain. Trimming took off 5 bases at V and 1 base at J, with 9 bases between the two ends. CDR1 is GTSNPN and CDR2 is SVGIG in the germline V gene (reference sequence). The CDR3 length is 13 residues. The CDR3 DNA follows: TGTGCCTGGGCCAACAGAAGCAATCAGCCCCAGCATTTT. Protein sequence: CAWANRSNQPQHF.

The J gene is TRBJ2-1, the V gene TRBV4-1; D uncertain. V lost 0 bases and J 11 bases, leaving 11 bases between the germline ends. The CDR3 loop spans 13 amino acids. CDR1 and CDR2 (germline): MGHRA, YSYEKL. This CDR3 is CASSQDKVGKQFF. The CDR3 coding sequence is TGCGCCAGCAGCCAAGATAAGGTGGGGAAGCAGTTCTTC.

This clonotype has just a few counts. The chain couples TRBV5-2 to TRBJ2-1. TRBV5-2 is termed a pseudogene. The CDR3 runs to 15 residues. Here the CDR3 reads CASQWTKSSYNEQFF. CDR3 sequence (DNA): TGTGCCAGCCAGTGGACCAAGAGCTCCTACAATGAGCAGTTCTTC.

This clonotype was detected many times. CDR3 region: CASSARTALSGNTIYF. CDR3 nucleotides: TGTGCCAGCAGTGCGCGGACAGCCCTCTCTGGAAACACCATATATTTT. This sequence joins TRBV6-1 and TRBJ1-3; TRBD1 is a possible D gene (6 bases). The germline V gene encodes CDR1 MNHNS and CDR2 SASEGT. V lost 4 bases, J lost 0 bases, and 13 bases lay in between. The CDR3 totals 16 residues.